This T cell receptor (beta chain) was recorded in a study of T cell responses to AZD1222 COVID-19 vaccine. Study-wide results and caveats: After the peak T cell response, and only then, were repertoires sampled. Seropositive AZD1222 recipients at baseline numbered only 6 or 7. Donors were chiefly white British, with a greater number of females, and clonal diversity was perhaps underestimated. With two AZD1222 doses given, Spike-specific TCR breadth and depth both rose.

The CDR3 is made up of 15 amino acids. Germline loops: CDR1 MNHEY, CDR2 SMNVEV (reference sequence). Losses at the gene ends were 1 base for V and 5 bases for J; bases not matched to a gene: 2. Clones were sequenced by immunoSEQ multiplex PCR, and TCRdb holds only the in-frame ones, with some missing. The table includes roughly 120,000 clones, around 84% detected once. Remarks on this clone: Antigen unknown.

The chain joins TRBV27 to TRBJ2-1; 10 positions agree with TRBD2. The sequence derives from an adult who received the AZD1222 COVID-19 vaccine. The sequenced sample was peripheral blood, obtained 28 days after the second AZD1222 dose. CDR3 residues: CASSLYLAGDNEQFF. CDR3 in DNA: TGTGCCAGCAGTTTATATCTAGCGGGGGACAATGAGCAGTTCTTC.